A single sample gave rise to the 28 T cell receptor beta chains below, sequenced in a study of cytomegalovirus exposure and HLA in healthy donors. Primers: 60 Vbeta forward and 13 Jbeta reverse. The table came from immunoSEQ multiplex PCR; TCRdb's copy has only in-frame clones and leaves some out. The sample yields around 97,000 clones, 81% seen once. The source material was PBMCs. The receptors were sampled from a man aged 40-50 years in good health and CMV-seropositive.

Details on this clone: Different DNA sequences within this sample yield the same CDR3. The V gene is TRBV4-1, the J gene TRBJ1-5, with D unclear. V lost 1 base to trimming and J lost 3 bases, with 4 bases between them. Germline V gene data show CDR1 as MGHRA and CDR2 as YSYEKL. CDR3 length equals 13 residues. The CDR3 DNA reads as TGCGCCAGCAGCCAAGCCGTCAATCAGCCCCAGCATTTT. Protein product: CASSQAVNQPQHF.

This rearrangement joins TRBV11-2 to TRBJ1-1; no firm D call. V shed 5 bases and J shed 1 base, with 11 bases lying between them. The CDR3 loop spans 14 amino acids. The germline V gene has CDR1 SGHAT and CDR2 FQNNGV. CDR3 coding DNA: TGTGCCAGCAGCGAATTTTACAGGAACACTGAAGCTTTCTTT. It yields the protein CASSEFYRNTEAFF.

V gene TRBV6-1 combines with J gene TRBJ2-6, with 11 bases aligning to TRBD1. CDR3 length: 16 residues. Germline V CDR1 and CDR2: MNHNS, SASEGT. V lost 3 bases to trimming and J lost 4 bases; unmatched junction nucleotides: 2. The CDR3 sequence is CASSEDRGLGANVLTF. CDR3 in DNA: TGTGCCAGCAGTGAGGACAGGGGGCTCGGGGCCAACGTCCTGACTTTC.

This clone turned up a few times. The conserved phenylalanine or tryptophan normally closing the CDR3 is absent here, so this likely arose from a read error. It is unclear where the CDR3 begins or ends on the DNA, so no DNA is shown, and the CDR3 is as TCRdb lists it. V and J are TRBV12-1 and TRBJ1-1. TRBV12-1 represents a pseudogene. With termini counted, the CDR3 has 8 amino acids. This chain's CDR3 is CASSPEWL.

This clone was seen only a few times. The chain couples TRBV5-4 to TRBJ1-2; possibly TRBD1 for D (5 bases). Germline assignment: CDR1 SGHNT and CDR2 YYREEE (reference sequence). The CDR3 totals 14 residues. V was shortened by 4 bases and J by 2 bases, with 12 bases between the two germline ends. The CDR3 loop reads CASSLGTVNYGYTF. Here the CDR3 DNA reads TGTGCCAGCAGCCTGGGGACTGTGAACTATGGCTACACCTTC.

The rearrangement links TRBV5-1 to TRBJ1-5; D is ambiguous. V lost 0 bases to trimming and J lost 3 bases, with 4 bases between them. The CDR3 has 13 residues. Germline lookup yields CDR1 SGHRS and CDR2 YFSETQ. The CDR3 DNA is TGCGCCAGCAGCTTGGAAGCCAATCAGCCCCAGCATTTT. It yields the protein CASSLEANQPQHF.

The gene calls are TRBV7-8 and TRBJ2-1; D gene uncertain. The CDR3 consists of 12 residues. Trimming took 5 bases from V and 5 from J, leaving 7 bases between them. Germline V lookup: CDR1 SGHVS, CDR2 FQNEAQ. CDR3 sequence reads: CASSPNNNEQFF. CDR3 nucleotides: TGTGCCAGCAGCCCTAATAACAATGAGCAGTTCTTC.

As DNA, the CDR3 is TGTGCCAGCAGCTTAGACAGGGTTGCTTTCTTT. Translated: CASSLDRVAFF. The chain recombines TRBV7-9 with TRBJ1-1, with a weak D call TRBD1 (6 bases). CDR1 SEHNR and CDR2 FQNEAQ come from the germline V gene (reference sequence). The CDR3 has 11 amino acids. The germline V and J ends were trimmed by 1 base and 11 bases, with 8 bases remaining between them. The full variable domain, its missing parts supplied by reference TRBV7-9 and TRBJ1-1, is DTGVSQNPRHKITKRGQNVTFRCDPISEHNRLYWYRQTLGQGPEFLTYFQNEAQLEKSRLLSDRFSAERPKGSFSTLEIQRTEQGDSAMYLCASSLDRVAFFGQGTRLTVV.

The V call is TRBV19, the J call TRBJ2-7, with 7 bases fitting TRBD2. The ends lost 3 bases at V and 6 bases at J; junction bases unmatched: 11. Germline loops: CDR1 LNHDA, CDR2 SQIVND (reference sequence). The CDR3 runs 15 residues. CDR3 DNA: TGTGCCAGTAGTATGAAAGCGGGGACCCTCGGCGAGCAGTACTTC. Translation gives CASSMKAGTLGEQYF.

This clone was detected only a few times. The rearrangement links TRBV12-5 to TRBJ1-3, with D unresolved. The CDR3 is made up of 13 amino acids. Deletions cut 5 bases from V and 0 bases from J, with 5 bases between. Germline CDR1 reads LGHNT; CDR2 reads FRNRAP. DNA for the CDR3: TGTGCTAGTGGTGGGCACTCTGGAAACACCATATATTTT. Translation: CASGGHSGNTIYF.

This clone appeared a single time. The rearrangement uses TRBV30 and TRBJ1-6; D call uncertain. The CDR3 runs to 15 residues. Germline CDR1 GTSNPN, CDR2 SVGIG (reference sequence). Trimming left V 3 bases short and J 0 bases short, with 9 bases between. CDR3 amino acids: CAWSVTSSYNSPLHF. The CDR3, as DNA: TGTGCCTGGAGCGTCACAAGCTCCTATAATTCACCCCTCCACTTT.

The CDR3 nucleotides read TGTGCCAGCTCACTAAAGGACAGGGGCACCGGGGAGCTGTTTTTT. Its protein product is CASSLKDRGTGELFF. The gene calls are TRBV18 and TRBJ2-2, with TRBD1 matching 9 bases. J was trimmed by 4 bases and V by 4 bases; bases with no gene match: 4. The CDR3 runs to 15 residues. CDR1 and CDR2 (germline): KGHSH, LQKENI.

The chain carries TRBV13 and TRBJ1-2; maybe TRBD1 (5 bases). The CDR3 is 13 residues long. Germline lookup yields CDR1 PRHDT and CDR2 FYEKMQ (reference sequence). V was trimmed by 1 base and J by 8 bases, leaving 11 bases between them. The CDR3: CASSLVGAPGYTF. The CDR3 nucleotides read TGTGCCAGCAGCTTAGTTGGGGCGCCGGGCTACACCTTC.

The CDR3 sequence is CASSQGQTNQPQHF. The CDR3 region has the DNA TGTGCCAGCAGCCAAGGACAGACCAATCAGCCCCAGCATTTT. The chain combines TRBV7-9 with TRBJ1-5; tentative D call: TRBD1 (6 bases). Germline V lookup: CDR1 SEHNR, CDR2 FQNEAQ (reference sequence). V was trimmed by 5 bases and J by 3 bases, leaving 11 bases between them. This CDR3 contains 14 residues.

This clone was counted between two and nine times. The V and J genes are TRBV28 and TRBJ1-1; TRBD1 matches at 9 bases. This CDR3 spans 16 amino acids. Trimming removed 4 bases from V and 4 bases from J; junction bases left unmatched: 10. Germline V CDR1 and CDR2: MDHEN, SYDVKM. The CDR3 region has the DNA TGTGCCAGCAGTTATCCGGGACAGGGAATTCGCACTGAAGCTTTCTTT. Translated: CASSYPGQGIRTEAFF. The full variable domain, completed using reference TRBV28 and TRBJ1-1, is DVKVTQSSRYLVKRTGEKVFLECVQDMDHENMFWYRQDPGLGLRLIYFSYDVKMKEKGDIPEGYSVSREKKERFSLILESASTNQTSMYLCASSYPGQGIRTEAFFGQGTRLTVV.

This chain connects TRBV7-9 to TRBJ2-2; TRBD1 agrees at 10 bases. Germline CDR1 reads SEHNR; CDR2 reads FQNEAQ (reference sequence). The CDR3 length is 17 residues. The ends lost 4 bases at V and 1 base at J; junction bases unmatched: 6. This CDR3 reads CASSSGTGAVNTGELFF. The DNA for the CDR3 is TGTGCCAGCAGCTCCGGGACAGGGGCCGTGAACACCGGGGAGCTGTTTTTT.

This clone came up once. The J gene is TRBJ1-1, the V gene TRBV4-1, with D uncertain. Trimming left V 4 bases short and J 1 base short, with 16 bases between. Looked up from germline, CDR1 is MGHRA and CDR2 is YSYEKL. This CDR3 comprises 16 residues. CDR3 coding DNA: TGCGCCAGCAGCCGGACTCCTCGCGGCGGGAACACTGAAGCTTTCTTT. Translating it yields CASSRTPRGGNTEAFF.

This chain uses TRBV5-4 with TRBJ1-1, with 9 bases matching TRBD1. Germline V gene lookup returns CDR1 SGHNT and CDR2 YYREEE (reference sequence). V shed 2 bases, J shed 3 bases, and the junction held 14 bases outside the gene matches. This CDR3 has 18 residues. The CDR3 region is CASSFLLIQGQGHTEAFF. CDR3 in DNA: TGTGCCAGCAGCTTCCTCCTCATTCAAGGACAGGGGCACACTGAAGCTTTCTTT. Based on the CDR3 plus reference TRBV5-4 and TRBJ1-1, the full variable domain is ETGVTQSPTHLIKTRGQQVTLRCSSQSGHNTVSWYQQALGQGPQFIFQYYREEENGRGNFPPRFSGLQFPNYSSELNVNALELDDSALYLCASSFLLIQGQGHTEAFFGQGTRLTVV.

The V call is TRBV28, the J call TRBJ1-5; 10 nucleotides agree with TRBD1. The V and J ends lost 5 bases and 5 bases, in that order; junction bases with no gene match: 6. CDR3 size: 15 residues. Germline V lookup: CDR1 MDHEN, CDR2 SYDVKM. This CDR3 reads CASSTPGTGDQPQHF. The CDR3 region has the DNA TGTGCCAGCAGTACCCCCGGGACAGGGGATCAGCCCCAGCATTTT.

Only a few counts were recorded for this clone. This rearrangement joins TRBV7-9 to TRBJ2-1; TRBD2 matches at 7 bases. The CDR3 length is 13 residues. Germline V lookup: CDR1 SEHNR, CDR2 FQNEAQ (reference sequence). The CDR3 protein is CAGEGGSYNEQFF. The DNA of the CDR3 is TGTGCAGGGGAGGGAGGGAGCTACAATGAGCAGTTCTTC. The complete variable domain, with remaining parts taken from reference TRBV7-9 and TRBJ2-1, reads DTGVSQNPRHKITKRGQNVTFRCDPISEHNRLYWYRQTLGQGPEFLTYFQNEAQLEKSRLLSDRFSAERPKGSFSTLEIQRTEQGDSAMYLCAGEGGSYNEQFFGPGTRLTVL.

The V call is TRBV5-5, the J call TRBJ1-1, with 9 bases fitting TRBD1. Germline values: CDR1 SGHKS, CDR2 YYEKEE (reference sequence). The CDR3 runs to 15 residues. V gave up 4 bases and J gave up 5 bases; unmatched junction bases: 9. The CDR3 DNA is TGTGCCAGCAGCCTTACTGGGGACAGGGCGACTGAAGCTTTCTTT. It translates to CASSLTGDRATEAFF.

The genes are TRBV6-1 and TRBJ1-5, with 7 positions matching TRBD1. The CDR3 is made up of 13 amino acids. The ends lost 5 bases at V and 4 bases at J; junction bases unmatched: 2. Germline V gene data show CDR1 as MNHNS and CDR2 as SASEGT. The CDR3 loop reads CASSPDRNQPQHF. The CDR3 DNA follows: TGTGCCAGCAGTCCGGACAGGAATCAGCCCCAGCATTTT.

CDR3: CASTPSGSYNEQFF. For the CDR3, the DNA is TGTGCCAGCACACCTAGCGGATCTTACAATGAGCAGTTCTTC. This sequence joins TRBV6-1 and TRBJ2-1; 7 bases line up with TRBD2. The CDR3 totals 14 residues. Germline loops: CDR1 MNHNS, CDR2 SASEGT. The ends lost 7 bases at V and 4 bases at J; junction bases unmatched: 7.

DNA of the CDR3: TGTGCCAGCAGTGAAATTTATCAGGGGTACACTGAAGCTTTCTTT. Translated, it gives CASSEIYQGYTEAFF. This sequence joins TRBV6-1 and TRBJ1-1; perhaps TRBD1 as D (6 bases). With 2 bases removed from V and 3 bases from J, the gap between germline ends came to 13 bases. This CDR3 contains 15 residues. Germline assignment: CDR1 MNHNS and CDR2 SASEGT.

The rearrangement joins TRBV2 to TRBJ2-7, with a tentative D call TRBD1 (6 bases). The CDR3 has 16 residues. Germline-derived CDR1 and CDR2 are SNHLY and FYNNEI. The V and J ends lost 3 bases and 3 bases respectively, with 18 bases between them. The CDR3 DNA reads as TGTGCCAGCAGTGATCCCTTCCGGGACACAAACTACGAGCAGTACTTC. It translates to CASSDPFRDTNYEQYF.

This clone was observed a few times. The chain links TRBV30 to TRBJ1-5; tentatively, D is TRBD1 (6 bases). The CDR3 is 13 residues long. V was trimmed by 5 bases and J by 6 bases, leaving 14 bases between them. Germline V gene data show CDR1 as GTSNPN and CDR2 as SVGIG (reference sequence). The CDR3 coding sequence is TGTGCCTGGTGCAGGGGATTTAGTCAGCCCCAGCATTTT. Translation gives CAWCRGFSQPQHF. Full variable domain (rest looked up from reference TRBV30 and TRBJ1-5): SQTIHQWPATLVQPVGSPLSLECTVEGTSNPNLYWYRQAAGRGLQLLFYSVGIGQISSEVPQNLSASRPQDRQFILSSKKLLLSDSGFYLCAWCRGFSQPQHFGDGTRLSIL.

CDR3 amino acids: CASSYRTGRETQYF. The CDR3 DNA reads TGTGCCAGCAGTTACAGGACAGGGAGAGAGACCCAGTACTTC. This chain joins TRBV6-5 and TRBJ2-5, with 8 bases aligning to TRBD1. V dropped 2 bases and J dropped 4; count of bases not matched to a gene: 3. Germline values: CDR1 MNHEY, CDR2 SVGAGI. The length of the CDR3 is 14 residues.

This clone was detected only once. The rearrangement links TRBV18 to TRBJ2-7, with D tentatively TRBD2 (6 bases). Trimming pared 2 bases from V and 6 bases from J, leaving 14 bases between. From germline, CDR1 is KGHSH and CDR2 LQKENI. This CDR3 comprises 14 residues. The CDR3: CASSPARAGGEQYF. In DNA form, the CDR3 reads TGTGCCAGCTCACCAGCCAGGGCCGGGGGCGAGCAGTACTTC.